This T cell receptor (beta chain) was sequenced for a study of OX40 agonist ivuxolimab in advanced cancers. Describing the broader study: Ivuxolimab, which targeted the costimulatory receptor OX40 (CD134), was an agonistic, fully human IgG2 monoclonal antibody. Intravenous ivuxolimab was administered to patients every 2 weeks at six dose levels: 0.01, 0.1, 0.3, 1.5, 3 and 10 mg/kg. Of the approximately 50 dose-escalation patients, hepatocellular carcinoma was present in around 20, melanoma in around 15, renal cell carcinoma in 9 and head and neck cancer in 9. The dose-escalation cohort was roughly 87% male with a mean age of about 58 years, ranging from roughly 23 to 85. Patients were allowed to have had prior anti-PD-1, anti-PD-L1 or anti-CTLA-4 therapy, and approximately 37% of the dose-escalation patients had been treated with checkpoint inhibitors. Partial responses were achieved by three dose-escalation patients, of whom one had hepatocellular carcinoma and two had cutaneous melanoma. The point of sequencing TCRbeta in the periphery was to test whether ivuxolimab changed TCR sequence diversity and drove clonal T-cell expansion. The paper describes the monotherapy dose-escalation part (N ≈ 51 patients) of the phase I trial of ivuxolimab.

The trial excluded patients who had a history of autoimmune disease or were on systemic immunosuppression. Peripheral blood for TCR sequencing was drawn from every dose cohort at baseline, at cycle 4 day 1 and at cycle 7 day 1. The samples were taken from a phase I, first-in-human, multicenter, open-label dose-escalation trial of ivuxolimab. The trial enrolled adults with locally advanced or metastatic head and neck squamous cell, hepatocellular, melanoma or renal cell carcinoma. Before TCR sequencing, CD4+ T cells and CD8+ T cells were sorted from peripheral blood as separate populations. To sequence the TCRbeta CDR3 region, genomic DNA was isolated from the sorted cells. The immunoSEQ Assay was used to sequence the TCRbeta CDR3 regions. Held by TCRdb, this immuneACCESS table contains in-frame sequences only and omits some clones. Under half of the omission traces to an unresolved V gene where checked; the cause of the rest is unknown. This sample lists 50,000 to 75,000 clones; 92% were detected once. The top ten hold approximately 0.62% of the sample.

Comment on this clone: Its antigen is unknown. The sample holds no much larger clone one base away, and base qualities are not on file.

Summary of the overall study and its limitations: In partial responders in the 0.1-3.0 mg/kg groups, normalized peripheral clonal expansion was found to be among the lowest, especially among CD8+ T cells. At doses of 0.1 to 3.0 mg/kg, clonal expansion of both CD4+ and CD8+ T cells in blood was seen between baseline and week 6. Antigen specificity was not determined for the clonally expanded peripheral T cells. Low levels of normalized T-cell clonal expansion were also seen in some nonresponding patients. After ivuxolimab, more expanded clones were found on average in CD8+ T cells than in CD4+ T cells.

CDR3 length: 15 amino acids, cysteine to phenylalanine. Just the 45-base CDR3 DNA is kept, in frame starting at base 1. According to the germline V gene, CDR1 reads MNHNS and CDR2 reads SASEGT. Germline trimming amounts to 3 bases on V and 14 bases on J, with 13 as the count of junction bases outside the gene matches. The sequencing here drew on CD4+ or CD8+ T cells sorted from blood, taken in a trial of the OX40 agonist ivuxolimab. This sequence originates from an adult with an advanced solid tumor such as melanoma, head and neck, liver or kidney cancer. The chain couples TRBV6-1 to TRBJ2-1; 10 bases in the middle match TRBD1. The base sequence is TGTGCCAGCAGTGATCGGACAGGGGGGGCGGAGGCAAAGTTCTTC. This sequence encodes CASSDRTGGAEAKFF.